Ten or more counts support the clone carrying this T cell receptor beta chain. Its antigen is unknown. The sample is drawn from a study of T-cell reconstitution after alpha-beta-depleted transplantation in children. As it was prepared, the TCRbeta library received unique molecular identifiers. One entry per CDR3 protein, called by TCRdb with MiXCR from the PCR reads. The sample holds hundreds of thousands of distinct CDR3 sequences, roughly 16% seen once. Study results and caveats: From surviving recipient T cells and thymic progenitors came the high day-60 TCRbeta diversity observed in some patients. About two months after transplant, alpha-beta T cells reportedly came from several hundred expanded graft clones. T-cell counts and diversity at one year post-transplant came mainly from newly produced T cells.

CDR1 SEHNR and CDR2 FQNEAQ come from the germline V gene (reference sequence). Trimming removed 1 base at V and 4 bases at J, with 8 bases between. CDR3 length: 13 residues. The specimen was PBMCs, mostly from graft donor cells, collected 360 days after TCRalphabeta/CD19-depleted stem cell transplant. The V and J genes are TRBV7-9 and TRBJ2-7, with a tentative D call TRBD1 (5 bases). The source of this sequence is a boy younger than two who had a stem cell transplant for Wiskott-Aldrich syndrome, so the T cells may come from the graft donor. This CDR3 reads CASSLENRYEQYF. The CDR3 nucleotides are TGTGCCAGCAGCTTAGAGAACAGGTACGAGCAGTACTTC.